A selection of T cell receptor beta chains follows, all from one sample in a study of spatial heterogeneity in lung cancer. A single record per CDR3 protein comes from TCRdb applying MiXCR to the 5' RACE reads. Here the sample spans approximately 12,000 distinct CDR3 sequences, approximately 6.2% being singletons. This specimen was normal lung tissue next to the tumor, taken at surgery. These TCRs come from a male donor with early-stage non-small cell lung cancer. The CDR3 runs from the conserved cysteine through the conserved F or W. The order of the fields is J gene, V gene, clone size, D gene, CDR3 length, CDR3 DNA, CDR3 protein. D genes are given only for firm matches. Expanded clones are given a class, and other clones once, few, many or no size at all.

TRBJ2-5 TRBV4-2 many - 13 TGTGCCAGCAGCCTAACACCTTCCGGGACCCAGTACTTC CASSLTPSGTQYF
TRBJ2-7 TRBV7-6 - - 12 TGTGCCAGCAGCTTGGGGTCCTACGAGCAGTACTTC CASSLGSYEQYF
TRBJ2-1 TRBV6-5 medium-sized - 12 TGTGCCAGCAGTACAGGGCCCAATGAGCAGTTCTTC CASSTGPNEQFF
TRBJ1-1 TRBV6-1 large - 14 TGTGCCAGCAGCACAGGGAGTGGGGTCGCTGAAGCTTTCTTT CASSTGSGVAEAFF
TRBJ1-4 TRBV3-1 many - 12 TGTGCCAGCGAGGGAGGAAATGAAAAACTGTTTTTT CASEGGNEKLFF
TRBJ2-2 TRBV20-1 many TRBD2 14 TGCAGTGCTAGTCGGGAGGCGAACACCGGGGAGCTGTTTTTT CSASREANTGELFF
TRBJ2-2 TRBV12-3/TRBV12-4 many TRBD1 15 TGTGCCAGCAGCCCAACGGGACAGTCTGTCGGGGAGCTGTTTTTT CASSPTGQSVGELFF
TRBJ1-2 TRBV6-5 many TRBD1 15 TGTGCCAGCAGTTACCAACAGGGGGTGAAGGCTGGCTACACCTTC CASSYQQGVKAGYTF
TRBJ1-2 TRBV29-1 many - 11 TGCAGCGTTGGTAGAGGGGAGGGCTACACCTTC CSVGRGEGYTF
TRBJ1-1 TRBV6-1 medium-sized TRBD1 15 TGTGCCAGCAGTAGGGACAGGGGTCTCGGCACTGAAGCTTTCTTT CASSRDRGLGTEAFF
TRBJ1-4 TRBV6-5 many TRBD1 17 TGTGCCAGCAGCAACAGGGGGTCTTTTGGAGCTAATGAAAAACTGTTTTTT CASSNRGSFGANEKLFF
TRBJ2-2 TRBV11-2 medium-sized - 18 TGTGCCAGCAGCTTAGTCCCCTCATTGACAGGAGTTGCCGGGGAGCTGTTTTTT CASSLVPSLTGVAGELFF
TRBJ2-2 TRBV20-1 medium-sized - 13 TGCAGTGCTAGATCCCCGCGCGCCGGGGAGCTGTTTTTT CSARSPRAGELFF
TRBJ2-7 TRBV5-1 - - 15 TGCGCCAGCAGCTTGGCCTTCACCGGCTCCTACGAGCAGTACTTC CASSLAFTGSYEQYF
TRBJ1-2 TRBV30 many - 11 TGTGCCTGGAGTGGAAACTATGGCTACACCTTC CAWSGNYGYTF
TRBJ2-1 TRBV3-1 - TRBD2 13 TGTGCCAGCAGCCTAACTAGCGGGAATGAGCAGTTCTTC CASSLTSGNEQFF
TRBJ1-2 TRBV7-8 many - 13 TGTGCCAGCAGCTCTAACAGGCACCGAGGCTACACCTTC CASSSNRHRGYTF
TRBJ2-7 TRBV2 many - 13 TGTGCCAGCACGGAGGGCCGCTCCTACGAGCAGTACTTC CASTEGRSYEQYF
TRBJ1-1 TRBV29-1 many - 12 TGCAGCGTCCACGGCCCGGGCCCTGAAGCTTTCTTT CSVHGPGPEAFF
TRBJ2-6 TRBV5-1 many - 19 TGCGCCAGCAAAGGTCGTAGTGTTGGGGAGAGGTCTGGGGCCAACGTCCTGACTTTC CASKGRSVGERSGANVLTF
TRBJ1-2 TRBV7-2 - - 16 TGTGCCAGCAGCTTAGATTTCAGGAGTCCGAGATATGGCTACACCTTC CASSLDFRSPRYGYTF
TRBJ2-7 TRBV6-5 many TRBD2 13 TGTGCCAGCAGTTACGGCAGGGAGGGAGAGCAGTACTTC CASSYGREGEQYF
TRBJ1-2 TRBV29-1 medium-sized - 11 TGCAGCGTTGAACAGGCTGATGGCTACACCTTC CSVEQADGYTF
TRBJ1-2 TRBV5-1 many - 14 TGCGCCAGCAGCACTGGACAGACCTACTATGGCTACACCTTC CASSTGQTYYGYTF
TRBJ2-1 TRBV20-1 many TRBD2 15 TGCAGTGCGCGGAGACTAGCAGTACTCTACAATGAGCAGTTCTTC CSARRLAVLYNEQFF
TRBJ1-1 TRBV5-4 medium-sized TRBD1 15 TGTGCCAGCAGCTTGGCGCAGGGGGCAAGGACTGAAGCTTTCTTT CASSLAQGARTEAFF
TRBJ2-2 TRBV12-3/TRBV12-4 many - 15 TGTGCCAGCAGTTTAGGACAGACTGAGTCCGGGGAGCTGTTTTTT CASSLGQTESGELFF
TRBJ2-3 TRBV5-1 many TRBD2 16 TGCGCCAGCAGCTTGGGACTAGCGGGCATGACAGATACGCAGTATTTT CASSLGLAGMTDTQYF
TRBJ2-7 TRBV28 many - 12 TGTGCCAGCAGCACAGGGTACTACGAGCAGTACTTC CASSTGYYEQYF
TRBJ2-1 TRBV10-3 few - 15 TGTGCCATCAGTCCCGGACTGTATTCCTACAATGAGCAGTTCTTC CAISPGLYSYNEQFF
TRBJ1-2 TRBV18 - - 13 TGTGCCAGCTCACCCCGAAGACAGGAGGGCTACACCTTC CASSPRRQEGYTF
TRBJ2-7 TRBV13 many - 13 TGTGCCAGCAGCCGAAACCCGGGGACCGAGCAGTACTTC CASSRNPGTEQYF
TRBJ2-7 TRBV7-9 - TRBD1 16 TGTGCCAGCAGCCGCTCAGGGGGACAGGGGGCCCGAGAGCAGTACTTC CASSRSGGQGAREQYF
TRBJ2-7 TRBV7-9 many TRBD1 14 TGTGCCAGCAGCTTGACAGGGCCCCCTTACGAGCAGTACTTC CASSLTGPPYEQYF
TRBJ1-6 TRBV3-1 medium-sized TRBD1 15 TGTGCCAGCAGCCAAGAGACAGGGGGGAATTCACCCCTCCACTTT CASSQETGGNSPLHF
TRBJ2-5 TRBV9 - - 15 TGTGCCAGCAGCGCCGGCTCGATCGGAGCGGAGACCCAGTACTTC CASSAGSIGAETQYF
TRBJ2-2 TRBV7-8 many - 16 TGTGCCAGCAGCTTAGCCCGTGGGAGGAACACCGGGGAGCTGTTTTTT CASSLARGRNTGELFF
TRBJ2-3 TRBV12-3/TRBV12-4 many TRBD1 13 TGTGCCAGCAGTCCGGACAGGGGGGATACGCAGTATTTT CASSPDRGDTQYF
TRBJ2-7 TRBV27 many TRBD2 15 TGTGCCAGCAGTTTAGGCAGCGGGAGCCCCTACGAGCAGTACTTC CASSLGSGSPYEQYF
TRBJ1-1 TRBV10-3 many TRBD1 14 TGTGCCATCACCCCGACAGGGATGAGGACTGAAGCTTTCTTT CAITPTGMRTEAFF
TRBJ2-1 TRBV12-3/TRBV12-4 many TRBD2 17 TGTGCCAGCAGCCCCGGGACTAGCGGGAACCCATACAATGAGCAGTTCTTC CASSPGTSGNPYNEQFF
TRBJ1-2 TRBV19 many TRBD1 13 TGTGCCAGTAGTATCAACAGGGGATATGGCTACACCTTC CASSINRGYGYTF
TRBJ2-7 TRBV9 many - 14 TGTGCCAGCAGCGTAGGGTCAGGGTCCTACGAGCAGTACTTC CASSVGSGSYEQYF
TRBJ2-1 TRBV3-1 medium-sized TRBD2 16 TGTGCCAGCAGCCTTAGCGGGAGGGCCACCTACAATGAGCAGTTCTTC CASSLSGRATYNEQFF
TRBJ2-3 TRBV6-5 many - 14 TGTGCCAGCACCCTAAGGGGTAGCACAGATACGCAGTATTTT CASTLRGSTDTQYF
TRBJ1-2 TRBV27 many TRBD1 17 TGTGCCAGCAGTCCTACCACCGGGACAGGGCGCCCCGGTGGCTACACCTTC CASSPTTGTGRPGGYTF
TRBJ2-3 TRBV7-2 many - 17 TGTGCCAGCAGCTTAAGCGTGGGTCGACCAAACTCAGATACGCAGTATTTT CASSLSVGRPNSDTQYF
TRBJ2-3 TRBV20-1 many TRBD2 15 TGCAGTGCTCTACGGGAAGCGGGAGCCACAGATACGCAGTATTTT CSALREAGATDTQYF
TRBJ2-7 TRBV29-1 many TRBD1 17 TGCAGCGTTGAAGATAAGTCAGGGGACAGCTTACCCTACGAGCAGTACTTC CSVEDKSGDSLPYEQYF
TRBJ2-1 TRBV2 - TRBD1 15 TGTGCCAGCAGTTACCCGGACAGGGCACGGGATGAGCAGTTCTTC CASSYPDRARDEQFF
TRBJ1-1 TRBV9 few - 15 TGTGCCAGCAGCGTAGGCGGGGCTGTGAACACTGAAGCTTTCTTT CASSVGGAVNTEAFF
TRBJ1-2 TRBV27 - - 13 TGTGCCAGCAGTTTACAGGGCAACTATGGCTACACCTTC CASSLQGNYGYTF
TRBJ1-4 TRBV5-6 many - 14 TGTGCCAGTTTCATAGACGGGGCAAATGAAAAACTGTTTTTT CASFIDGANEKLFF
TRBJ1-1 TRBV6-2/TRBV6-3 many TRBD1 11 TGTGCCATCGGACAGGGCGCTGAAGCTTTCTTT CAIGQGAEAFF
TRBJ2-7 TRBV27 many - 14 TGTGCCAGCAGCCCACATAGTAATATCGACGAGCAGTACTTC CASSPHSNIDEQYF
TRBJ1-4 TRBV30 many - 14 TGTGCCTGGAGTCCGGGGGGGGCTAATGAAAAACTGTTTTTT CAWSPGGANEKLFF
TRBJ2-3 TRBV5-1 many TRBD2 16 TGCGCCAGCAGCCCCTCGACTAGCGGAAGCACAGATACGCAGTATTTT CASSPSTSGSTDTQYF
TRBJ2-4 TRBV6-4 few - 15 TGTGCCAGCAGCGGCCCGGGTGGAGCTGGGAACATTCAGTACTTC CASSGPGGAGNIQYF
TRBJ2-4 TRBV20-1 - - 12 TGCAGTTCCGGACTAAAGGGGGGCATTCAGTACTTC CSSGLKGGIQYF
TRBJ2-1 TRBV20-1 many TRBD2 11 TGCAGTGCTAGAGACGGGACTAGTTCGTTCTTC CSARDGTSSFF